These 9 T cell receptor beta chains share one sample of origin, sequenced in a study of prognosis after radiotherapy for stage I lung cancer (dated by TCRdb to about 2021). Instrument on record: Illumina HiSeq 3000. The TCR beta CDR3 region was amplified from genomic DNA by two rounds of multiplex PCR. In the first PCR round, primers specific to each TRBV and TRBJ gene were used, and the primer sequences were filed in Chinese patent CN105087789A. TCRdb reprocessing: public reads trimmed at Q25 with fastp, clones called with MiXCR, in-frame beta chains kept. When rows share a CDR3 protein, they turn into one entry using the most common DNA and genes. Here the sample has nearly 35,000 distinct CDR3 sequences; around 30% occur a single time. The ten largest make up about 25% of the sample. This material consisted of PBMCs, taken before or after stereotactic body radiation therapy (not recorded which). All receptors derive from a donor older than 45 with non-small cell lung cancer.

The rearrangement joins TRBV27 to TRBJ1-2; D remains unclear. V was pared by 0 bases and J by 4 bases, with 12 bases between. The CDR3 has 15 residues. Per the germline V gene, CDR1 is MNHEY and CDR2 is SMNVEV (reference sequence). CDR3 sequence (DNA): TGTGCCAGCAGTTTATCGCGGGAAAGAATCTATGGCTACACCTTC. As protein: CASSLSRERIYGYTF.

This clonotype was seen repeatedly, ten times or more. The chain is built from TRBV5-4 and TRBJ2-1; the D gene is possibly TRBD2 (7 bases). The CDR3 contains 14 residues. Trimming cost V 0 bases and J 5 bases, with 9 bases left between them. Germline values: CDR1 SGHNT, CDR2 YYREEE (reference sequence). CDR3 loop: CASSLGGGDNEQFF. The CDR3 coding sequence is TGTGCCAGCAGCTTGGGAGGGGGGGACAATGAGCAGTTCTTC.

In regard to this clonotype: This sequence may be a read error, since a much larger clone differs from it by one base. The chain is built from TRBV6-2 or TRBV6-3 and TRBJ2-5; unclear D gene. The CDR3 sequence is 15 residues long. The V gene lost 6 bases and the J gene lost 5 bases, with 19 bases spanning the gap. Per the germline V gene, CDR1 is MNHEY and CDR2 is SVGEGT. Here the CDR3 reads CASRPPGWGWETQYF. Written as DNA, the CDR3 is TGTGCCAGCAGGCCTCCTGGCTGGGGATGGGAGACCCAGTACTTC.

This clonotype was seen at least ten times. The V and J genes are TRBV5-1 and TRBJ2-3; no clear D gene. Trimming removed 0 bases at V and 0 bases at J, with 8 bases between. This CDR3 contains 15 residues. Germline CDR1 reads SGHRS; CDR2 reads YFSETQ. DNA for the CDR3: TGCGCCAGCAGCTTGGAACTACCCAGCACAGATACGCAGTATTTT. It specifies CASSLELPSTDTQYF.

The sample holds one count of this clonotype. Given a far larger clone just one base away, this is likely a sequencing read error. The CDR3 is CASSTVGLDPYEQYF. The CDR3 DNA is TGTGCCAGCAGCACGGTGGGACTAGACCCCTACGAGCAGTACTTC. The chain couples TRBV7-9 to TRBJ2-7, with 8 bases lining up with TRBD2. The CDR3 consists of 15 residues. Germline CDR1 reads SEHNR; CDR2 reads FQNEAQ (reference sequence). The J segment lost 2 bases and the V segment lost 5 bases, leaving 8 bases of the junction unmatched. Drawing the rest from reference TRBV7-9 and TRBJ2-7, the complete variable domain is DTGVSQNPRHKITKRGQNVTFRCDPISEHNRLYWYRQTLGQGPEFLTYFQNEAQLEKSRLLSDRFSAERPKGSFSTLEIQRTEQGDSAMYLCASSTVGLDPYEQYFGPGTRLTVT.

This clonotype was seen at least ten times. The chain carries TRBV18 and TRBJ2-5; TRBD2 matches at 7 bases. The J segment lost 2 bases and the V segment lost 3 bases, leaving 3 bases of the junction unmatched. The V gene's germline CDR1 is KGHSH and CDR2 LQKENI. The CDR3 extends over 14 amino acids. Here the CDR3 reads CASSPGLTQETQYF. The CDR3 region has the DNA TGTGCCAGCTCACCGGGACTAACGCAAGAGACCCAGTACTTC.

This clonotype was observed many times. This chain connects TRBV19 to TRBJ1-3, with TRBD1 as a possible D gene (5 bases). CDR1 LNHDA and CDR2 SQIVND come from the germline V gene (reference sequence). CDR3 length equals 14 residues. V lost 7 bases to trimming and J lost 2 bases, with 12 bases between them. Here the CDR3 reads CASNQGWAGNTIYF. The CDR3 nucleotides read TGTGCCAGTAACCAGGGATGGGCTGGAAACACCATATATTTT.

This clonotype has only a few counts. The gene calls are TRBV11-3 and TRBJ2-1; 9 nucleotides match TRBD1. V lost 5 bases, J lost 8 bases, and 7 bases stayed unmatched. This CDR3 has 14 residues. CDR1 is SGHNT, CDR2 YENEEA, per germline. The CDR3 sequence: CASSRPGQGYEQFF. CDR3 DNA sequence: TGTGCCAGCAGCCGCCCGGGACAGGGCTATGAGCAGTTCTTC.

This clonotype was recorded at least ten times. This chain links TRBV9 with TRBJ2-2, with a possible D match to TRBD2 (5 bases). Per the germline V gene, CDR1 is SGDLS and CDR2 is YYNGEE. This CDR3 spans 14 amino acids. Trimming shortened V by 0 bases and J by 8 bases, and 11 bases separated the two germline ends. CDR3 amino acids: CASSVVTEGGELFF. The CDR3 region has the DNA TGTGCCAGCAGCGTAGTAACCGAGGGAGGGGAGCTGTTTTTT.